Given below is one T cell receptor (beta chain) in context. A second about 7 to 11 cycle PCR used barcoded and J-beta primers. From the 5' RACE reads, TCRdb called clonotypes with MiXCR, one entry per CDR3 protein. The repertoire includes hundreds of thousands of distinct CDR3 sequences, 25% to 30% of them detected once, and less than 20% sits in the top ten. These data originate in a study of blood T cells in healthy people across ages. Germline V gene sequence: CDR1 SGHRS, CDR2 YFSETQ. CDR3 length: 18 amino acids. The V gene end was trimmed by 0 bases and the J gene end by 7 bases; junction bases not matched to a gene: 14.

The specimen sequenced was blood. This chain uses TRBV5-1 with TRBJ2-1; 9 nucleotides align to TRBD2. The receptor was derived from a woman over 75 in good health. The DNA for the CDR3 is TGCGCCAGCAGCTTGGGAGCTAGCGGGGAGTTGTTAACGAATGAGCAGTTCTTC. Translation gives CASSLGASGELLTNEQFF. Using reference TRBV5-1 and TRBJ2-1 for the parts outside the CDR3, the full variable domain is KAGVTQTPRYLIKTRGQQVTLSCSPISGHRSVSWYQQTPGQGLQFLFEYFSETQRNKGNFPGRFSGRQFSNSRSEMNVSTLELGDSALYLCASSLGASGELLTNEQFFGPGTRLTVL.